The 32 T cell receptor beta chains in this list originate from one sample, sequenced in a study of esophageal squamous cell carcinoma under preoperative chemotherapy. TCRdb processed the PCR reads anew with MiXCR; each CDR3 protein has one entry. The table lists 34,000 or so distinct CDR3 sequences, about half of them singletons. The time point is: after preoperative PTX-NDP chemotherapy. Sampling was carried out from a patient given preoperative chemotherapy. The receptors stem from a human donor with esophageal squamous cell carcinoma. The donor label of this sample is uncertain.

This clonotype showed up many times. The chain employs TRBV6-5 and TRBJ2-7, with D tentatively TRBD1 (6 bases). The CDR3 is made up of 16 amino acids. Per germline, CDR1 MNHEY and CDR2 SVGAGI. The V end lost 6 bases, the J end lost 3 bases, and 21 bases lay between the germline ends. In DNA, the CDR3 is TGTGCCAGCAGCTATCGTCCGGGACACCTTAACTACGAGCAGTACTTC. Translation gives CASSYRPGHLNYEQYF.

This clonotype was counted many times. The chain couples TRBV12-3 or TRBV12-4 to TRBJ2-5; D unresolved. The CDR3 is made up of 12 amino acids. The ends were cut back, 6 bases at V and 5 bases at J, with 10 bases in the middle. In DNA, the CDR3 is TGTGCCAGCAGCCCCGACCGGGAGACCCAGTACTTC. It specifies CASSPDRETQYF.

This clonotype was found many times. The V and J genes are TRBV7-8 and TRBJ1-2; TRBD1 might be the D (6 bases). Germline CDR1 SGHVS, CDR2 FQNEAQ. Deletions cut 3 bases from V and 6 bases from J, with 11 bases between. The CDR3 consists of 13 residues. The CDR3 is CASSLQGYDGYTF. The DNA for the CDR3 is TGTGCCAGCAGCTTGCAGGGGTATGATGGCTACACCTTC.

The CDR3 DNA sequence: TGTGCCAGCAGCCTTACAGGGCTGCGCACAGATACGCAGTATTTT. It encodes CASSLTGLRTDTQYF. The rearrangement uses TRBV5-6 and TRBJ2-3, with TRBD1 as a possible D gene (6 bases). The CDR3 is 15 amino acids. Looked up from germline, CDR1 is SGHDT and CDR2 is YYEEEE. V was trimmed by 4 bases and J by 1 base, leaving 13 bases between them.

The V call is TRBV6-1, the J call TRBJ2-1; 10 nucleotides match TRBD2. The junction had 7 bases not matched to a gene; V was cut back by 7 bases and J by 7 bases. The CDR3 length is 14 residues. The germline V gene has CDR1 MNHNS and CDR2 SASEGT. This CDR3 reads CASMELAGRNEQFF. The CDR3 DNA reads TGTGCCAGCATGGAACTAGCGGGAAGGAATGAGCAGTTCTTC.

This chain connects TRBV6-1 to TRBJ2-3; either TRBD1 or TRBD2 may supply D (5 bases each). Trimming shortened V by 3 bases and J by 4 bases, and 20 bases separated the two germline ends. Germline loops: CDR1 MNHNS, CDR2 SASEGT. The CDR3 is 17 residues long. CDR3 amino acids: CASSDRGAGSSADTQYF. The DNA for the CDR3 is TGTGCCAGCAGTGATAGAGGGGCAGGGTCGTCGGCAGATACGCAGTATTTT.

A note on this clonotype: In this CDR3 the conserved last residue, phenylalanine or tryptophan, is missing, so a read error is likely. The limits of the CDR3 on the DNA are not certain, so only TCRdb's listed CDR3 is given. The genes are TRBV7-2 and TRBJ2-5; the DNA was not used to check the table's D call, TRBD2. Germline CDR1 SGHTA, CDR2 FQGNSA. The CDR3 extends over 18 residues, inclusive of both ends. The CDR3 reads CASSYAGLAGGLKATQLS.

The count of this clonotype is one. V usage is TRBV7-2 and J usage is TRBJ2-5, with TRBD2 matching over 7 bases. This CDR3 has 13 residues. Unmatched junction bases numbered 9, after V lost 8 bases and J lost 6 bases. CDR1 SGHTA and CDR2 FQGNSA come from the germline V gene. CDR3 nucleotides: TGTGCCAGCTACCGAGGGGAGGGACAGACCCAGTACTTC. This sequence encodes CASYRGEGQTQYF.

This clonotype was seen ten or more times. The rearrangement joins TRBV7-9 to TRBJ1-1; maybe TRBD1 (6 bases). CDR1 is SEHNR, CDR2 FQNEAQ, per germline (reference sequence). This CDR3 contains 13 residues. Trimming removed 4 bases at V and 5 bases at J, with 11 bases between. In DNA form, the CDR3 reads TGTGCCAGCAGCTCGACACAGGGAACTGAAGCTTTCTTT. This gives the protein CASSSTQGTEAFF.

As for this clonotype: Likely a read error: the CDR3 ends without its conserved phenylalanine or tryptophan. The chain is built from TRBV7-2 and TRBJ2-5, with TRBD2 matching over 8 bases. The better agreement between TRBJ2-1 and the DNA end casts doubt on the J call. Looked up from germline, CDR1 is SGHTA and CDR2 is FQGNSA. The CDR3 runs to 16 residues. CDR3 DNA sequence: TGTGCCAGCAGCTCTGGGCGGGGGGCCCCTCGAGAGACCCAGTTCTCG. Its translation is CASSSGRGAPRETQFS.

Here the CDR3 DNA reads TGTGCGGGTTTCTGTGCGGGGCCCGGGGGCCGTGACCAAGAGACCCAGTACTTC. Translated: CAGFCAGPGGRDQETQYF. This chain connects TRBV7-2 to TRBJ2-5, with D perhaps TRBD1 or TRBD2 (6 bases each). The CDR3 contains 18 residues. Germline V gene sequence: CDR1 SGHTA, CDR2 FQGNSA.

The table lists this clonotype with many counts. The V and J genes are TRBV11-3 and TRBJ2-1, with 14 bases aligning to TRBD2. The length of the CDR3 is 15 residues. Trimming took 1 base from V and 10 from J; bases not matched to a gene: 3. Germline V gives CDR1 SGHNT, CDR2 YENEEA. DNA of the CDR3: TGTGCCAGCAGCTTAGGGGGACTAGCGGGAGAGGAGCAGTTCTTC. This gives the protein CASSLGGLAGEEQFF. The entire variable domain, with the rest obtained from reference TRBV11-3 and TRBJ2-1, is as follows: EAGVVQSPRYKIIEKKQPVAFWCNPISGHNTLYWYLQNLGQGPELLIRYENEEAVDDSQLPKDRFSAERLKGVDSTLKIQPAELGDSAVYLCASSLGGLAGEEQFFGPGTRLTVL.

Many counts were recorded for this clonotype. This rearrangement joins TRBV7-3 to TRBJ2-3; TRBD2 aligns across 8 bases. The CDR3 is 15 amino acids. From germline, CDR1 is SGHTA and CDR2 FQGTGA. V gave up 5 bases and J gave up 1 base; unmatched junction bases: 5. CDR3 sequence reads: CASSEDGGGTDTQYF. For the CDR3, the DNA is TGTGCCAGCAGCGAAGACGGGGGGGGCACAGATACGCAGTATTTT.

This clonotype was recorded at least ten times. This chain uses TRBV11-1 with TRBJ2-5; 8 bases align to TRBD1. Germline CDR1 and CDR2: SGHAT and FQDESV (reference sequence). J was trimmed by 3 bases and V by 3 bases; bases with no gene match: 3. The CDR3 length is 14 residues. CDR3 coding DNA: TGTGCCAGCAGCTTTATACAGGGGGAAGAGACCCAGTACTTC. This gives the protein CASSFIQGEETQYF.

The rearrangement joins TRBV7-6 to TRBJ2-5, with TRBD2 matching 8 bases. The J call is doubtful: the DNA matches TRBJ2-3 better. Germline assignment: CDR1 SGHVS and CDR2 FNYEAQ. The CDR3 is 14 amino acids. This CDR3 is CARRSGGVKETQYF. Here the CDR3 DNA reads TGTGCCAGGCGCTCGGGGGGGGTCAAAGAGACGCAGTATTTT.

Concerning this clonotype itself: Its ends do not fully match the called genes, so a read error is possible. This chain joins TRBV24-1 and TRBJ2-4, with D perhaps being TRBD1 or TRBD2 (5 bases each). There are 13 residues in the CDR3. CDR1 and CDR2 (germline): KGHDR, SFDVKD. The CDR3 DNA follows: TGTGCCTCGGGGCAGGGAGCCAAAAACATGCAGTACTTC. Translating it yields CASGQGAKNMQYF.

CDR3 bases: TGCAGCGTTGGACTAGCGGGATCGCGAGGGGGCAAAAACATTCAGTACTTC. Its protein product is CSVGLAGSRGGKNIQYF. This rearrangement joins TRBV29-1 to TRBJ2-4, with 11 bases aligning to TRBD2. With 4 bases clipped from V and 3 bases from J, the junction kept 11 bases outside the gene matches. Germline CDR1 and CDR2: SQVTM and ANQGSEA. This CDR3 region has 17 residues.

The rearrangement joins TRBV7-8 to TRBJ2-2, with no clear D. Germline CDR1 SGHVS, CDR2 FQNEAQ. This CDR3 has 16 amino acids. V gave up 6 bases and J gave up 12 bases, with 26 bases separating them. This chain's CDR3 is CASRVRVTPNTEKLFF. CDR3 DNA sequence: TGTGCCAGCAGGGTACGAGTGACCCCGAACACAGAGAAGCTGTTTTTT.

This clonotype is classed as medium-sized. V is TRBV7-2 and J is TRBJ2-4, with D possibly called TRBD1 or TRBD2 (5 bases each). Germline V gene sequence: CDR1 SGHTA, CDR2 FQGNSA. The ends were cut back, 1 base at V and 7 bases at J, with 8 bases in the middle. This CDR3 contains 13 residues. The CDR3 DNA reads TGTGCCAGCAGCTTAGGAGGGGCCAACATTCAGTACTTC. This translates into CASSLGGANIQYF.

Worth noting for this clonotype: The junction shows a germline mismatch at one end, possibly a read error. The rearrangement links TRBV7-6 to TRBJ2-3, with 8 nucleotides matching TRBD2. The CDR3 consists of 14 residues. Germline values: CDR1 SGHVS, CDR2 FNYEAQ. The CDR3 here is CASSSGGFKNTQYF. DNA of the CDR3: TGTGCCAGCAGCTCGGGGGGGTTCAAAAATACTCAGTACTTT.

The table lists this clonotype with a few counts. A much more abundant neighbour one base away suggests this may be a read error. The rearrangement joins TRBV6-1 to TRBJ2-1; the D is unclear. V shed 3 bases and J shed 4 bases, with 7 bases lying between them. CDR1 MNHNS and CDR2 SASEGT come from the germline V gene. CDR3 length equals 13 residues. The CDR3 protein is CASSDNGYNEQFF. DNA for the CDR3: TGTGCCAGCAGTGACAACGGGTACAATGAGCAGTTCTTC.

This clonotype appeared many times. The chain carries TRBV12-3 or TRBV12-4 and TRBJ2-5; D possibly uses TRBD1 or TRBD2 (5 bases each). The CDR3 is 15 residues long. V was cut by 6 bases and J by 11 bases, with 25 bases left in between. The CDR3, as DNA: TGTGCCAGCAGCCCCGGGACCCCTCCCCACAATGAGCAGTACTTC. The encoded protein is CASSPGTPPHNEQYF.

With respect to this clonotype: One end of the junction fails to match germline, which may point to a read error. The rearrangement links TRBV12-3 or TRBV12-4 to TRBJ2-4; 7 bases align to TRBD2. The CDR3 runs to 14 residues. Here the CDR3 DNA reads TGCGGCAGCACGGGGCCGGGAGGCAAAAACATGCAGTATTTC. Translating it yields CGSTGPGGKNMQYF.

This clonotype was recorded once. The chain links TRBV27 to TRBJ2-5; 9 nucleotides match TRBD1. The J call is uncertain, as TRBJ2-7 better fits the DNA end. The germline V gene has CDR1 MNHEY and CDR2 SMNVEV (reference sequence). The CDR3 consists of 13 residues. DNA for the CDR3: TGTGCCAGCAGCACAGGGGGCGGCTACGAGCAGTACTTC. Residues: CASSTGGGYEQYF.

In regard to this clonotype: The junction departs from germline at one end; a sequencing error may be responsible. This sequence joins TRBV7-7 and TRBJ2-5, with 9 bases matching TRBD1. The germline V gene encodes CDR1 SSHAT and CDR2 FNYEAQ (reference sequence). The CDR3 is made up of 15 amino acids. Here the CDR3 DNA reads TGTGCTAGCACTCCCGGGACAGGACAGGGGGAGACCCAGTACTTC. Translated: CASTPGTGQGETQYF.

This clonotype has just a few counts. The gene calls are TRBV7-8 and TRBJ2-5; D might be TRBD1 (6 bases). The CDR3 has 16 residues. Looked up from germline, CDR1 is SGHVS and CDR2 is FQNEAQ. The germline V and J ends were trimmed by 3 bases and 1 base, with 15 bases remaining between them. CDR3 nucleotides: TGTGCCAGCAGCTTTGGGGGCGCGGAATTCCAAGAGACCCAGTACTTC. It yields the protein CASSFGGAEFQETQYF. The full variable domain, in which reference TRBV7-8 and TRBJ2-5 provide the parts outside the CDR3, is GAGVSQSPRYKVAKRGQDVALRCDPISGHVSLFWYQQALGQGPEFLTYFQNEAQLDKSGLPSDRFFAERPEGSVSTLKIQRTQQEDSAVYLCASSFGGAEFQETQYFGPGTRLLVL.

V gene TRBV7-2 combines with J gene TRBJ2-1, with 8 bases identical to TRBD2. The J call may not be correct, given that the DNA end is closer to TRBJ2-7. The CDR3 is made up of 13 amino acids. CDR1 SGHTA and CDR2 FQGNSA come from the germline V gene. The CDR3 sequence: CASSPGGPLEQYF. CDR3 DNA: TGTGCCAGCAGCCCGGGGGGGCCACTCGAGCAGTACTTC.

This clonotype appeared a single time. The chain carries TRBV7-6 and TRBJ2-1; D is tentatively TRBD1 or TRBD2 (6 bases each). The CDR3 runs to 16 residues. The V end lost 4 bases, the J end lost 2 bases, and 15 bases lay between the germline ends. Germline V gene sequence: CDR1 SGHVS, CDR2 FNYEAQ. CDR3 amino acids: CASSSQGGGPYNEQFF. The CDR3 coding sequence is TGTGCCAGCAGCTCCCAAGGGGGAGGCCCCTACAATGAGCAGTTCTTC.

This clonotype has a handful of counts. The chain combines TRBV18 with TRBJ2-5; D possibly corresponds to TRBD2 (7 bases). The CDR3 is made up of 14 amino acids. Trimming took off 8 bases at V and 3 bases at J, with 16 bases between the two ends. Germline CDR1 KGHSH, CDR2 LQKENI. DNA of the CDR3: TGTGCCAGCCTACGGGGGGCATATAAAGAGACCCAGTACTTC. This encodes CASLRGAYKETQYF.

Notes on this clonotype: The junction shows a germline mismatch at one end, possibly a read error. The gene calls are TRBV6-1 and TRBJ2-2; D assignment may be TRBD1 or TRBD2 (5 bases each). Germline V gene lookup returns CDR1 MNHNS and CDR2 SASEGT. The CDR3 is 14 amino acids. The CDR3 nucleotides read TGTGCCAGCACCGAAGACAGCAACACCGGGGCGCTGTATTTT. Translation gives CASTEDSNTGALYF.

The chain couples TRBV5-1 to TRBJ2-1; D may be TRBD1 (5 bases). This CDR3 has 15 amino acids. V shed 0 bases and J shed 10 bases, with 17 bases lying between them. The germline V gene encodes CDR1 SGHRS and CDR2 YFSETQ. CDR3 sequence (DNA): TGCGCCAGCAGCTTGGCTGGCAGGGTGGAAGGCGAGCAGTTCTTC. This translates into CASSLAGRVEGEQFF.

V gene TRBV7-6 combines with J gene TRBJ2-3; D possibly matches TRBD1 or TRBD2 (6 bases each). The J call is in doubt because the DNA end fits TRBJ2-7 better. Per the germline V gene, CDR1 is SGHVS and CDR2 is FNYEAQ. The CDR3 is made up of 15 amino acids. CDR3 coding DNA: TGTGCCAGCATCTCAGCCCCGGGGGCCACAGATACGCAGTACTTC. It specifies CASISAPGATDTQYF.